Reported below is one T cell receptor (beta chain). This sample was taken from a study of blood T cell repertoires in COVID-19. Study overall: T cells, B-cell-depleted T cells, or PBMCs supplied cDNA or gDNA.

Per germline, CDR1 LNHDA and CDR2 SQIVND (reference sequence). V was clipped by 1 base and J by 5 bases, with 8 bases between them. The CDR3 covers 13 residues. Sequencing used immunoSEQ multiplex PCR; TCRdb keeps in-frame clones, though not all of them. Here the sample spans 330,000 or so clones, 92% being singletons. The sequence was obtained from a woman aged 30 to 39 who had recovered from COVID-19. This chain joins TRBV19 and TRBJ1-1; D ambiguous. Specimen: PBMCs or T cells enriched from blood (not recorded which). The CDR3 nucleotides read TGTGCCAGTAGTATAGGGGCGCGTACTGAAGCTTTCTTT. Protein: CASSIGARTEAFF.